This TCR beta chain was identified in a study of cytomegalovirus exposure and HLA in healthy donors. The assay was immunoSEQ multiplex PCR, and TCRdb's table has in-frame clones only and misses some. The sample contains about 88,000 clones, approximately 84% of which appear only once. V was shortened by 6 bases and J by 7 bases, with 6 bases between the two germline ends. Germline values: CDR1 SGDLS, CDR2 YYNGEE. The CDR3 totals 10 residues. Study-wide findings and caveats: The authors listed 150 to 200 TCR beta chains as cytomegalovirus-associated. The finding came from a later analysis; first-cohort TCR clusters tended to co-occur in the 120 or so validation repertoires.

Concerning this clone itself: The target antigen is unknown.

The chain employs TRBV9 and TRBJ2-3; D not certain. The source of this sequence is a young woman in good health and CMV-seropositive. Source material: PBMCs. CDR3 nucleotides: TGTGCCAGCACAGTTCATACGCAGTATTTT. It codes for CASTVHTQYF.